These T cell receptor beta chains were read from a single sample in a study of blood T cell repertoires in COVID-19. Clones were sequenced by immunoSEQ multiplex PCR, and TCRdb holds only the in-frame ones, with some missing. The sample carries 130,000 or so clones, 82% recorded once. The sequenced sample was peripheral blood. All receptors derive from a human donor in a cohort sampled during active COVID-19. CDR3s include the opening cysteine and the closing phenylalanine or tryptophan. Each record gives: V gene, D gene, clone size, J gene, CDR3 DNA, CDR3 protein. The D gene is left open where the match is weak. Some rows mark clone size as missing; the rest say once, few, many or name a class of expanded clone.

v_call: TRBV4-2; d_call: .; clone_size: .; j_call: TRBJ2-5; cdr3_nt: TGTGCCAGCAGCCAAGTGGGGGGAGAGACCCAGTACTTC; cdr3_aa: CASSQVGGETQYF
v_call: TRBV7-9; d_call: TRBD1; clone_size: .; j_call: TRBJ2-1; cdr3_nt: TGTGCCAGCAGCCACCCAGGGACAGAGCCCTACAATGAGCAGTTCTTC; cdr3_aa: CASSHPGTEPYNEQFF
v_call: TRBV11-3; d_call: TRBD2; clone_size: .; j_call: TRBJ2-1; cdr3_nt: TGTGCCAGCAGCTTCGACGGGGGGGAGCAGTTCTTC; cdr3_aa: CASSFDGGEQFF
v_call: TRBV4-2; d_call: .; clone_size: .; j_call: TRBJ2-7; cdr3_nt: TGTGCCAGCAGCCAAGAAAAAACAGGGTCCGTCTACGAGCAGTACTTC; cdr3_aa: CASSQEKTGSVYEQYF
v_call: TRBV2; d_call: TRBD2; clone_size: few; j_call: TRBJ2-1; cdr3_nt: TGTGCCAGCAGTCCGACTAGCCGGCAGTTCTTC; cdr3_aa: CASSPTSRQFF
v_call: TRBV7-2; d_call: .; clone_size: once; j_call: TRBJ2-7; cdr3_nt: TGTGCCAGCAGCCCCCAGGGCAGTTCCTACGAGCAGTACTTC; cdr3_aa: CASSPQGSSYEQYF
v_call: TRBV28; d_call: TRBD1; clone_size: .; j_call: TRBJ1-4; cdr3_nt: TGTGCCAGCAGTCCCCCGATGAACTACAGGGGAGCCCTTCCTAATGAAAAACTGTTTTTT; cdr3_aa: CASSPPMNYRGALPNEKLFF
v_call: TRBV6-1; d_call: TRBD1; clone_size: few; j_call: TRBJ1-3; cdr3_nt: TGTGCCAGCAGTGGAGGACAGGGCTACTCTGGAAACACCATATATTTT; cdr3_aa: CASSGGQGYSGNTIYF
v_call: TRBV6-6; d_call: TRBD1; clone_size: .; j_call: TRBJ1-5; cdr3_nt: TGTGCCAGCGGGGGACAGGGGGCATATCAGCCCCAGCATTTT; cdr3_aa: CASGGQGAYQPQHF
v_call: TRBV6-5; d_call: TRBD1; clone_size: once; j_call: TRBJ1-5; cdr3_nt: TGTGCCAGCAGGTGGGGGACAGATAGCAATCAGCCCCAGCATTTT; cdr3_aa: CASRWGTDSNQPQHF
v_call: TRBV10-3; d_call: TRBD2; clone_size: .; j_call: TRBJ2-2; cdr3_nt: TGTGCCATCAGTGCCAGAGCGGGACCGAACACCGGGGAGCTGTTTTTT; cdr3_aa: CAISARAGPNTGELFF
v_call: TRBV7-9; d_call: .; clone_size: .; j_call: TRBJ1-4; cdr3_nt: TGTGCCAGCAGCTCGGAGGAAAAACTGTTTTTT; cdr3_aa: CASSSEEKLFF
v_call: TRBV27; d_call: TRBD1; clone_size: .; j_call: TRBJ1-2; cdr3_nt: TGTGCCAGCAGTTCCCGAATACAGGGGGGTTATGGCTACACCTTC; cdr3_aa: CASSSRIQGGYGYTF
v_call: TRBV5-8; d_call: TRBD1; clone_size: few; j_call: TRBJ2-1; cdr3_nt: TGTGCCAGCAGCCAGGGACAGGGGTCCTACAATGAGCAGTTCTTC; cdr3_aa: CASSQGQGSYNEQFF
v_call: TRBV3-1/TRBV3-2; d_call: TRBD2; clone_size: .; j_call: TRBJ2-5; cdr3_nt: TGTGCCAGCAGCTCGGGGGGGATGGAGACCCAGTACTTC; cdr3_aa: CASSSGGMETQYF
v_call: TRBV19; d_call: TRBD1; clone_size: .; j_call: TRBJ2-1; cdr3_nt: TGTGCCAGTAGTTCCCGGGACAGGTCCTACAATGAGCAGTTCTTC; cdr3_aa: CASSSRDRSYNEQFF
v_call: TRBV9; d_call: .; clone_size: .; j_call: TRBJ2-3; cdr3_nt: TGTGCCAGCAGCGTAGCTTTTGATACGCAGTATTTT; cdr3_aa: CASSVAFDTQYF
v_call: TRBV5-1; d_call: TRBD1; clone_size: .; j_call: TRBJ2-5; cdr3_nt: TGCGCCAGCAGCCTTGGGACAGGGGCCCCCCAAGAGACCCAGTACTTC; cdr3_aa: CASSLGTGAPQETQYF
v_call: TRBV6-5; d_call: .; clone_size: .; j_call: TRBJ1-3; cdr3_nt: TGTGCCAGCAGGGGGAGGCCAGGAAACACCATATATTTT; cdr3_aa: CASRGRPGNTIYF
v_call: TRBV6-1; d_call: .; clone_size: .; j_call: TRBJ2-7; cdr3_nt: TGTGCCAGCAGTGATCACGGGTTATCCTACGAGCAGTACTTC; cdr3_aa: CASSDHGLSYEQYF
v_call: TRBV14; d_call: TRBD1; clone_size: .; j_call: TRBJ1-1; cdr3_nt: TGTGCCAGCGCGAAAGACAGGGTAAGGACTGAAGCTTTCTTT; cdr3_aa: CASAKDRVRTEAFF
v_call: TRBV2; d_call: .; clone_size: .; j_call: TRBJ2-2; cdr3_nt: TGTGCATCCCGGGATCGGGGGTTCAACACCGGGGAGCTGTTTTTT; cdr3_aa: CASRDRGFNTGELFF
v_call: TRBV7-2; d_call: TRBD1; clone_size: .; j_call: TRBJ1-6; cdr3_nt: TGTGCCAGCAGCTATGGACAGGGATCTAACAATTCACCCCTCCACTTT; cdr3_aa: CASSYGQGSNNSPLHF
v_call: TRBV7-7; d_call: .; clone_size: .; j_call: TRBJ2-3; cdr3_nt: TGTGCTAGCAGCCGAGGTGAAGCTAGCACAGATACGCAGTATTTT; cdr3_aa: CASSRGEASTDTQYF
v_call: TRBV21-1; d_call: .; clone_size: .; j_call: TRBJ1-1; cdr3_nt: TGTGCCAGCAGCAAAAAGTGGACAGGAGAAATGAACACTGAAGCTTTCTTT; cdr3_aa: CASSKKWTGEMNTEAFF
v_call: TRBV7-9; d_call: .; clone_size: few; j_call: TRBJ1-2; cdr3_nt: TGTGCCAGCAGCTTAGGGGGGGACTCAGTCTGGCTATCGGGCTACACCTTC; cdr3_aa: CASSLGGDSVWLSGYTF
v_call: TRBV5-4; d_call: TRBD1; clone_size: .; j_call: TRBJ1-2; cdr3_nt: TGTGCCAGCAGCTCCCAGGGGGCGTCCGTTGTGGGCTATGGCTACACCTTC; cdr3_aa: CASSSQGASVVGYGYTF
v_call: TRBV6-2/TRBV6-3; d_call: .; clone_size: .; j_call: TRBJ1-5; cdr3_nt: TGTGCCAGCAGCCGCAATACAGGACCACGCAATCAGCCCCAGCATTTT; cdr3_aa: CASSRNTGPRNQPQHF
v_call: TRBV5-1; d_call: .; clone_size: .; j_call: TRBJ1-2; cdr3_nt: TGCGCCAGCAGCTTGGACAGGTATGGCTACACCTTC; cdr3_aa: CASSLDRYGYTF
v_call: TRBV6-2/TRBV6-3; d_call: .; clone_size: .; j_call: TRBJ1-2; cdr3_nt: TGTGCCAGCAGTTACGGGCCTGGCTACACCTTC; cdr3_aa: CASSYGPGYTF
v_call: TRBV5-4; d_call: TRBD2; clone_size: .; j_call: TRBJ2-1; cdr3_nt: TGTGCCAGCAGCTTGGGGACTAGCGGGTACAATGAGCAGTTCTTC; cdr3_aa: CASSLGTSGYNEQFF
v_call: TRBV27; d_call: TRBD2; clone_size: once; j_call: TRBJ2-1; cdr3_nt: TGTGCCAGCCGAATTAGCGGGGGGTTTAACCGGCGGTTCTTC; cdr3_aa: CASRISGGFNRRFF
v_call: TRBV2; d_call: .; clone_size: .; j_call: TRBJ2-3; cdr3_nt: TGTGCCAGCAGTGCCGACTACACAGATACGCAGTATTTT; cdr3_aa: CASSADYTDTQYF
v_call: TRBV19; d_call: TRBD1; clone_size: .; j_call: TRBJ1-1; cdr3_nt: TGTGCCAGTAGTAGGGACAGGGGGCAAGCTTTCTTT; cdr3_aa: CASSRDRGQAFF